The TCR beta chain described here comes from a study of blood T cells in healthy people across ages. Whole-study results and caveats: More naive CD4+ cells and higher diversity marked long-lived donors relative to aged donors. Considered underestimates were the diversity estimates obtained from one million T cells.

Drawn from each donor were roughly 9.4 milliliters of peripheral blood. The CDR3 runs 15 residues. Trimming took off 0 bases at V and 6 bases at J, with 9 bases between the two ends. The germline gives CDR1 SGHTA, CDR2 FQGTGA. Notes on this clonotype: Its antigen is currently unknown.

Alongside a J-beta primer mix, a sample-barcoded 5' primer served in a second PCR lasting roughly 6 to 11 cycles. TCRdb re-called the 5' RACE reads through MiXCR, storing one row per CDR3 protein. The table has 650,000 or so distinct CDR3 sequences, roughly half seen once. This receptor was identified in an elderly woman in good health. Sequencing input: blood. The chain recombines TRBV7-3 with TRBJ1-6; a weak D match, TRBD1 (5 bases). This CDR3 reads CASSLTPGGNSPLHF. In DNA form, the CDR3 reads TGTGCCAGCAGCTTAACCCCCGGGGGTAATTCACCCCTCCACTTT.